These T cell receptor beta chains were read from a single sample in a study of chemoradiotherapy in HPV16-positive cancers. The repertoire was sequenced with immunoSEQ multiplex PCR; TCRdb's copy has only in-frame clones and lacks some. The sample carries about 5,700 clones, approximately 90% recorded once. Source: blood, taken from a patient who underwent chemoradiotherapy. The receptors originated from a human donor with HPV-associated anogenital cancer. CDR3s include the opening cysteine and the closing phenylalanine or tryptophan. Each record gives: CDR3 length, V gene, CDR3 protein.

>15|TRBV28
CASSAPGGGNYGYTF
>16|TRBV2
CASGREGQTNTGELFF
>14|TRBV7-2
CASSFGGTGNTIYF
>16|TRBV12-5
CASGLGQGGSTDTQYF
>15|TRBV19
CASSIKGQTNSPLHF
>15|TRBV11-2
CASSLVRTLAETQYF
>16|TRBV5-6
CASSLSFGTGGETQYF
>15|TRBV2
CASSKTGGDTGELFF
>15|TRBV5-8
CASSLALRYGQPQHF
>14|TRBV5-1
CASSSAPEGETQYF
>15|TRBV18
CASSPPGGSLYEQYF
>12|TRBV28
CASSGGNQPQHF
>15|TRBV9
CASSVAVGGHYEQYF
>13|TRBV2
CASSSAGDTEAFF
>18|TRBV7-9
CASSLQVKGYGTNEKLFF
>15|TRBV18
CASSPKRGENTEAFF
>15|TRBV9
CASSVANGVNYGYTF
>16|TRBV11-2
CASSFRPGGYTDTQYF
>16|TRBV7-9
CASTARDRLEYNEQFF
>13|TRBV6-5
CASSYDRGTEAFF
>14|TRBV14
CASSPQGGNTEAFF
>16|TRBV18
CASSPSTIKGGTEAFF
>13|TRBV6-6
CASSLGEQETQYF
>12|TRBV28
CASRSRRHEQYF
>16|TRBV9
CASSVEGSGKRNEQFF
>13|TRBV6-5
CASSPRQRYGYTF
>14|TRBV7-6
CASSLEVLRGEQYF
>14|TRBV25-1
CASSESGSRTEAFF
>15|TRBV10-3
CAIRNRDRGLNEQFF
>13|TRBV4-3
CASSLRGGEKLFF
>14|TRBV18
CASSRTGERTELFF
>11|TRBV10-3
CAISLGNEQYF
>15|TRBV7-9
CASSLAHLGKETQYF
>17|TRBV10-3
CASSYGAPGTANYGYTF
>15|TRBV6-1
CASYSPVFGGETQYF
>14|TRBV28
CAIQEGEATDTQYF